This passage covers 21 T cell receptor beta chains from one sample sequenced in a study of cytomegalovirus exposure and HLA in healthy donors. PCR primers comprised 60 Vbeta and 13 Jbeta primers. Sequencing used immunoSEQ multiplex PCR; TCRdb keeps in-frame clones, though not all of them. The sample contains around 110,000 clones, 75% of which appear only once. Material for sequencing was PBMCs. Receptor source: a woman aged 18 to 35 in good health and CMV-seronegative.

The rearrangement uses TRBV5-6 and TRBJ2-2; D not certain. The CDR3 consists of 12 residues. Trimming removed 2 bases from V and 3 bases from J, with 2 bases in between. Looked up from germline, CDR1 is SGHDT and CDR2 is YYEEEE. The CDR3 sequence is CASSFYTGELFF. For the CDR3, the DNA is TGTGCCAGCAGCTTCTACACCGGGGAGCTGTTTTTT. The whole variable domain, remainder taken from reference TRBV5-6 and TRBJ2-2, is DAGVTQSPTHLIKTRGQQVTLRCSPKSGHDTVSWYQQALGQGPQFIFQYYEEEERQRGNFPDRFSGHQFPNYSSELNVNALLLGDSALYLCASSFYTGELFFGEGSRLTVL.

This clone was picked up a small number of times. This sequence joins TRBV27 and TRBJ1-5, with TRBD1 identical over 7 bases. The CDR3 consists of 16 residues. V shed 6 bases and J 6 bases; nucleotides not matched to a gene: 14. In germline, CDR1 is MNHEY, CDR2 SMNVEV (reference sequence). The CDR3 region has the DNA TGTGCCAGCAGAGCTACAAGGGACAGTTGGGTTCAGCCCCAGCATTTT. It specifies CASRATRDSWVQPQHF.

CDR3 coding DNA: TGCAGCGCTCAAAGCATAGTTAACACTGAAGCTTTCTTT. Amino acid sequence: CSAQSIVNTEAFF. The V call is TRBV29-1, the J call TRBJ1-1, with D unresolved. Germline V CDR1 and CDR2: SQVTM, ANQGSEA. The length of the CDR3 is 13 residues. V lost 7 bases and J lost 2, with 14 bases in between.

The CDR3 DNA reads as TGTGCCAGCAAAAGGTATCAGGGGTACTATGGCTACACCTTC. It is translated as CASKRYQGYYGYTF. The chain combines TRBV28 with TRBJ1-2; possible D gene TRBD1, 6 bases. Germline values: CDR1 MDHEN, CDR2 SYDVKM. The CDR3 extends over 14 amino acids. Trimming removed 7 bases from V and 3 bases from J, with 15 bases in between.

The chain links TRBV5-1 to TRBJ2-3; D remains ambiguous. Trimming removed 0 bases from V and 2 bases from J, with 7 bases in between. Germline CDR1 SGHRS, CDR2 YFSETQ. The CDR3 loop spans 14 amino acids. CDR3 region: CASSLEQTTDTQYF. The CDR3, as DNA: TGCGCCAGCAGCTTGGAACAGACCACAGATACGCAGTATTTT. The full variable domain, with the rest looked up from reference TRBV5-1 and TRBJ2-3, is KAGVTQTPRYLIKTRGQQVTLSCSPISGHRSVSWYQQTPGQGLQFLFEYFSETQRNKGNFPGRFSGRQFSNSRSEMNVSTLELGDSALYLCASSLEQTTDTQYFGPGTRLTVL.

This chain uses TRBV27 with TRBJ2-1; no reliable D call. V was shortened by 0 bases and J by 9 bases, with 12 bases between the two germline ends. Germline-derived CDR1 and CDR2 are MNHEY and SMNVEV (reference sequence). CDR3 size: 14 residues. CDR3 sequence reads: CASSLSISLSEQFF. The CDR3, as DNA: TGTGCCAGCAGTTTATCGATAAGTCTCAGTGAGCAGTTCTTC.

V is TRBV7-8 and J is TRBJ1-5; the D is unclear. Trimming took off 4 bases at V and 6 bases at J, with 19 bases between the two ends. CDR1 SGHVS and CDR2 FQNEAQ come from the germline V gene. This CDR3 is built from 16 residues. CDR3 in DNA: TGTGCCAGCAGCTCCGCCGGCAGGTACGGTAGTCAGCCCCAGCATTTT. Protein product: CASSSAGRYGSQPQHF.

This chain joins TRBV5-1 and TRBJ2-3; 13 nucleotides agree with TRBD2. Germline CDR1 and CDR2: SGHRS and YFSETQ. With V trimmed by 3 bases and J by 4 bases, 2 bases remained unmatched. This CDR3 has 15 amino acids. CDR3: CASSSGLAGSDTQYF. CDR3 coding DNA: TGCGCCAGCAGCTCGGGACTAGCGGGGTCAGATACGCAGTATTTT. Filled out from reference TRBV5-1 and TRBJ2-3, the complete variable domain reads KAGVTQTPRYLIKTRGQQVTLSCSPISGHRSVSWYQQTPGQGLQFLFEYFSETQRNKGNFPGRFSGRQFSNSRSEMNVSTLELGDSALYLCASSSGLAGSDTQYFGPGTRLTVL.

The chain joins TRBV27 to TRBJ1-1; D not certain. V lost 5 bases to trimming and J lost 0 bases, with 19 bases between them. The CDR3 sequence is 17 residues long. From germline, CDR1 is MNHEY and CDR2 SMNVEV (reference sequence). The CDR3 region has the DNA TGTGCCAGCAGTGGGAGGGTATTCGGACTCATGAACACTGAAGCTTTCTTT. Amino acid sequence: CASSGRVFGLMNTEAFF.

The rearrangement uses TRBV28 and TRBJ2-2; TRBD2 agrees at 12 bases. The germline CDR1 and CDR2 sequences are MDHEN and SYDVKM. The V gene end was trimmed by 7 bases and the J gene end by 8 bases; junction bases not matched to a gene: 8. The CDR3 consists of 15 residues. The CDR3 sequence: CASNKLAGGAGELFF. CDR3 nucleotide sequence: TGTGCCAGCAACAAACTAGCGGGGGGAGCTGGGGAGCTGTTTTTT.

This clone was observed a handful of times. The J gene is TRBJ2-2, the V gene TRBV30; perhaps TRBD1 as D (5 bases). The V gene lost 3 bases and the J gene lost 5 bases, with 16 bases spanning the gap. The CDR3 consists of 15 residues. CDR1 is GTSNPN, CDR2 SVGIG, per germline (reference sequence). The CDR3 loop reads CAWRLTAGRTGELFF. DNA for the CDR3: TGTGCCTGGAGATTAACGGCAGGGCGGACCGGGGAGCTGTTTTTT.

DNA of the CDR3: TGTGCCAGCTCCAAAGGGGGACAGGGCGCGGATACGCAGTATTTT. It specifies CASSKGGQGADTQYF. V usage is TRBV6-1 and J usage is TRBJ2-3; 9 nucleotides agree with TRBD1. The CDR3 has 15 residues. The germline V gene has CDR1 MNHNS and CDR2 SASEGT. V trimming: 8 bases; J trimming: 6 bases; junction bases outside the gene matches: 12.

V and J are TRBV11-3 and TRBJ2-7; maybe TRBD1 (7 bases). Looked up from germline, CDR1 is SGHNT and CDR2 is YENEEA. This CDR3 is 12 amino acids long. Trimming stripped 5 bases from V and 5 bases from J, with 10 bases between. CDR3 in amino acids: CASSPGGHEQYF. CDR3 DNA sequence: TGTGCCAGCAGCCCAGGGGGGCACGAGCAGTACTTC.

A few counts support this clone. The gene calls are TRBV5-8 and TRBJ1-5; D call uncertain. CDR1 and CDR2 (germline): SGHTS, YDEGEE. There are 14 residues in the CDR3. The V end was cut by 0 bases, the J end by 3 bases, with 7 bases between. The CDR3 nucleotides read TGTGCCAGCAGCTTGGGTTATTACAATCAGCCCCAGCATTTT. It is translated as CASSLGYYNQPQHF.

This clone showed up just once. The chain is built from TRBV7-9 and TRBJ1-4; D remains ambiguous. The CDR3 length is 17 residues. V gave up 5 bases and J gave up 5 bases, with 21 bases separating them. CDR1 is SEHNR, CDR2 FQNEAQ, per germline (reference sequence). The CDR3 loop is CASSPQTRSISNEKLFF. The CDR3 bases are TGTGCCAGCAGCCCACAAACTAGAAGCATTTCGAATGAAAAACTGTTTTTT.

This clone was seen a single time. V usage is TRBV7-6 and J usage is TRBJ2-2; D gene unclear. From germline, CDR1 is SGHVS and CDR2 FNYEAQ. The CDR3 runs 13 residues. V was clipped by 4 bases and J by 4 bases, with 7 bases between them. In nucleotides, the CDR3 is TGTGCCAGCAGCTCAATGAGCACCGGGGAGCTGTTTTTT. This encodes CASSSMSTGELFF.

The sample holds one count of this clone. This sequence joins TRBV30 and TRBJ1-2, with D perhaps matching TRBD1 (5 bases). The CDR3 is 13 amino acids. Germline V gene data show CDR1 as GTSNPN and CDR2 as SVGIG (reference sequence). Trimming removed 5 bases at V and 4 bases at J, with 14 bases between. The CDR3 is CAWGYDRGYGYTF. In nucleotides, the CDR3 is TGTGCCTGGGGCTATGATAGGGGCTATGGCTACACCTTC.

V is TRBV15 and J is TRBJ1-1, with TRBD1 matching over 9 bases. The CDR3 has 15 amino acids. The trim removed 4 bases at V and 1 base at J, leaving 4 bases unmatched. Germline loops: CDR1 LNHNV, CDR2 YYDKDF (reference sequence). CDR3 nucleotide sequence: TGTGCCACCAGCAAAGCGGGACAGGGGAACACTGAAGCTTTCTTT. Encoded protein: CATSKAGQGNTEAFF. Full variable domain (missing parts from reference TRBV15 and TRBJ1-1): DAMVIQNPRYQVTQFGKPVTLSCSQTLNHNVMYWYQQKSSQAPKLLFHYYDKDFNNEADTPDNFQSRRPNTSFCFLDIRSPGLGDTAMYLCATSKAGQGNTEAFFGQGTRLTVV.

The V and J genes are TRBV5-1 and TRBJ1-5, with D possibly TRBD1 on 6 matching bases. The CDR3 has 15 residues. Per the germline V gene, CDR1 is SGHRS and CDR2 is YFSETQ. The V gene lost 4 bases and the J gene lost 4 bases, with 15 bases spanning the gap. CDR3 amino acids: CASSRSGGPNQPQHF. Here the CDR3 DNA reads TGCGCCAGCAGCCGATCCGGGGGGCCGAATCAGCCCCAGCATTTT.

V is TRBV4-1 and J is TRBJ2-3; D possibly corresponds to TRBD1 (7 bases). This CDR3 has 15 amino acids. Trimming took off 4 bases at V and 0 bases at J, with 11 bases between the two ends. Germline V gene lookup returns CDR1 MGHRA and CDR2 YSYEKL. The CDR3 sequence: CASSREDRSTDTQYF. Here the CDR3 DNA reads TGCGCCAGCAGCCGGGAGGACAGGAGCACAGATACGCAGTATTTT.

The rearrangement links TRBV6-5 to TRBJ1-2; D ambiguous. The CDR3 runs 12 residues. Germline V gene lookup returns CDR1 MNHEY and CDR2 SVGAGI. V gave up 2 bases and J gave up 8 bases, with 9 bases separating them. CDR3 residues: CASSYLGGGYTF. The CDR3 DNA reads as TGTGCCAGCAGTTACCTTGGAGGCGGCTACACCTTC.